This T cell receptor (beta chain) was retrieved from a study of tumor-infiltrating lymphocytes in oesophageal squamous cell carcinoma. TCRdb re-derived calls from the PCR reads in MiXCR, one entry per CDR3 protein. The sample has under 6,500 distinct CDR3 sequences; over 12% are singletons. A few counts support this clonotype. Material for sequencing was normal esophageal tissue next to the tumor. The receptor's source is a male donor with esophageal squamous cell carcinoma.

CDR3 nucleotides: TGTGCCAGTAGAAGGGGGGGTAGCACAGATACGCAGTATTTT. As protein: CASRRGGSTDTQYF. The chain links TRBV19 to TRBJ2-3; a possible D gene is TRBD2 (7 bases). This CDR3 has 14 amino acids. CDR1 and CDR2 from the germline V gene are LNHDA and SQIVND (reference sequence). V was shortened by 6 bases and J by 0 bases, with 10 bases between the two germline ends.